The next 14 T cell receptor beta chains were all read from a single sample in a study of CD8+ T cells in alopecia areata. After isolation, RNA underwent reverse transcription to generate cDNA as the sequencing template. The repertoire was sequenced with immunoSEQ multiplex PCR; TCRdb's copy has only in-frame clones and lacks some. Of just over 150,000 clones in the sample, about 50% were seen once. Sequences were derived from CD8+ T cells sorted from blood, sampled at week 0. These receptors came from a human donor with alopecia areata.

CDR3 residues: CASRGGIYEQYF. The CDR3 nucleotides are TGTGCCAGCAGGGGGGGGATCTACGAGCAGTACTTC. The gene calls are TRBV27 and TRBJ2-7, with TRBD2 matching 7 bases. V lost 6 bases and J lost 3; bases outside the gene matches: 2. The germline V gene has CDR1 MNHEY and CDR2 SMNVEV (reference sequence). This CDR3 is built from 12 residues.

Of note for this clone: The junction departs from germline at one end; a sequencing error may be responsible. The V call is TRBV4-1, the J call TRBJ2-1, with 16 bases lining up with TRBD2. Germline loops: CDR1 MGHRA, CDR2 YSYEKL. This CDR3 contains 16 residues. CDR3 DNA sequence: TGTGCCAGCAGCGGGACTAGCGGGGGGGAACACAATGAGCAGTTCTTC. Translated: CASSGTSGGEHNEQFF.

The CDR3: CAISEDYPSTDTQYF. CDR3 DNA: TGTGCCATCAGTGAGGACTACCCGAGCACAGATACGCAGTATTTT. The rearrangement joins TRBV10-3 to TRBJ2-3; possible D gene TRBD2, 5 bases. This CDR3 comprises 15 residues. V dropped 2 bases and J dropped 0 bases, with 9 bases sitting between them. Germline V gene lookup returns CDR1 ENHRY and CDR2 SYGVKD.

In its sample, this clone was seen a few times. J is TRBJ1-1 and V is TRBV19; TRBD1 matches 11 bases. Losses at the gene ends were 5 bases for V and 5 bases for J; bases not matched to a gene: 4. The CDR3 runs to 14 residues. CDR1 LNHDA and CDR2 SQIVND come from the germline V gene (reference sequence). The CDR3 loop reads CASSPGTGGTEAFF. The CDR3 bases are TGTGCCAGTAGTCCCGGGACAGGGGGAACTGAAGCTTTCTTT.

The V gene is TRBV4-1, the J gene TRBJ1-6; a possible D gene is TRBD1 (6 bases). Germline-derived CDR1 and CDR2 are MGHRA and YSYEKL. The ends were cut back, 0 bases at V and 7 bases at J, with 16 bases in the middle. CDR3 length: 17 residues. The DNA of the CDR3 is TGCGCCAGCAGCCAAGAGGAGGCCAGGGGTAACAATTCACCCCTCCACTTT. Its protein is CASSQEEARGNNSPLHF.

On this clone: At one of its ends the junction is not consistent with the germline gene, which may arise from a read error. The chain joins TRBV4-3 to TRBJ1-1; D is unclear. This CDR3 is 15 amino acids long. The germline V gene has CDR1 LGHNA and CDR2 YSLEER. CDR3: CASSQDVVVNTEAFF. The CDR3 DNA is TGCGCCAGTAGCCAAGATGTGGTGGTAAACACTGAAGCTTTCTTT.

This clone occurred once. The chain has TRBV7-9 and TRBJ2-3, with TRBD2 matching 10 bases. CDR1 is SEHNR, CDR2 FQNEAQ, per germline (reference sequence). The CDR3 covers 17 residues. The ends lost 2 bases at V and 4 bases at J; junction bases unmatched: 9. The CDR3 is CASSLPPAGGLSDTQYF. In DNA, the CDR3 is TGTGCCAGCAGCTTACCCCCAGCGGGGGGGCTATCAGATACGCAGTATTTT.

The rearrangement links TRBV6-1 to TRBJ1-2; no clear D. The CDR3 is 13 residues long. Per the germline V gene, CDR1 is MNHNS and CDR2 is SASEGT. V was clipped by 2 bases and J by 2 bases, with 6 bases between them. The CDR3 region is CASSERENYGYTF. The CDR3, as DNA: TGTGCCAGCAGTGAACGTGAGAACTATGGCTACACCTTC.

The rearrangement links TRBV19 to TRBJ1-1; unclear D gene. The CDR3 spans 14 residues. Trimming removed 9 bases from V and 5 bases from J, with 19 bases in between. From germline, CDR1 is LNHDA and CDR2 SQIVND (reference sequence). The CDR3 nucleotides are TGTGCCAGCTGTTCTGCCGAGGGTAGGACTGAAGCTTTCTTT. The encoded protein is CASCSAEGRTEAFF. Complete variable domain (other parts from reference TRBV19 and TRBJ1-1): DGGITQSPKYLFRKEGQNVTLSCEQNLNHDAMYWYRQDPGQGLRLIYYSQIVNDFQKGDIAEGYSVSREKKESFPLTVTSAQKNPTAFYLCASCSAEGRTEAFFGQGTRLTVV.

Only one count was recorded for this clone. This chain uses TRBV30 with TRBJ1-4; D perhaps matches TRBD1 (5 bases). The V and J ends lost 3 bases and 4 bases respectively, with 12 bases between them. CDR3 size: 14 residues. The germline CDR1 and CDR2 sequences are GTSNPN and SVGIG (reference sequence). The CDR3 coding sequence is TGTGCCTGGAGGGGGCCAGGGTTTAATGAAAAACTGTTTTTT. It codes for CAWRGPGFNEKLFF. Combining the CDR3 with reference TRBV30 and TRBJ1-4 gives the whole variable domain SQTIHQWPATLVQPVGSPLSLECTVEGTSNPNLYWYRQAAGRGLQLLFYSVGIGQISSEVPQNLSASRPQDRQFILSSKKLLLSDSGFYLCAWRGPGFNEKLFFGSGTQLSVL.

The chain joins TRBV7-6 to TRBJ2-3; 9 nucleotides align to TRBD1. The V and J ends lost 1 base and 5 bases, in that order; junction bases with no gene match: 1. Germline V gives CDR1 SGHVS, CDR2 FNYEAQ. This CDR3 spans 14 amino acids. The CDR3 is CASSLDRGQDTQYF. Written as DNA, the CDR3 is TGTGCCAGCAGCTTAGACAGGGGGCAAGATACGCAGTATTTT.

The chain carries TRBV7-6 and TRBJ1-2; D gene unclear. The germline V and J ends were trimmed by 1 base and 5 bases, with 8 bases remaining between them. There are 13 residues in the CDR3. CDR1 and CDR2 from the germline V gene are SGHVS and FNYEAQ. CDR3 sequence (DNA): TGTGCCAGCAGCTTAGATTGGGGATATGGCTACACCTTC. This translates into CASSLDWGYGYTF.

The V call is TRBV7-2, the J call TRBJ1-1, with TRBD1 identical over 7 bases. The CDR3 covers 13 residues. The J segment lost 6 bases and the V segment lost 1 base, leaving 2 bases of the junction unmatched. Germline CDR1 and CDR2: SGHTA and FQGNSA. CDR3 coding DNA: TGTGCCAGCAGCTTAGTGCAGGGGGCTGAAGCTTTCTTT. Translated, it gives CASSLVQGAEAFF.

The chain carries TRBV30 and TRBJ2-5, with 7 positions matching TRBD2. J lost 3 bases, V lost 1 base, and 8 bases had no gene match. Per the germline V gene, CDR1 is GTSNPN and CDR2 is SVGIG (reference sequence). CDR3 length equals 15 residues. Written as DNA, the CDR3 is TGTGCCTGGAGTGGAGGACTAGTCGGTGAAGAGACCCAGTACTTC. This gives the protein CAWSGGLVGEETQYF.